The present T cell receptor beta chain was sequenced within a study of blood T cell repertoires in COVID-19. Profiling relied on immunoSEQ multiplex PCR, and the TCRdb table lists in-frame clones only, not all of them. The sample has 200,000 to 250,000 clones, more than 65% seen once; the top ten hold around 9.5%. This CDR3 contains 14 residues. Germline CDR1 MNHEY, CDR2 SVGAGI. V lost 0 bases and J lost 3, with 8 bases in between. Remarks on this clone: Other DNA sequences in this specimen translate into the identical CDR3.

The TCR was taken from a man between 50 and 59 years old with active or convalescent COVID-19. The sample taken for sequencing was peripheral blood. The rearrangement links TRBV6-5 to TRBJ1-2; D uncertain. CDR3 nucleotides: TGTGCCAGCAGTTACTCGCGGGAAGACTATGGCTACACCTTC. Translation: CASSYSREDYGYTF.